Reported below is one T cell receptor (beta chain). Its antigen is not yet known. Base qualities are not recorded, but no much larger clone differs from it by a single base. The cysteine opens and the phenylalanine closes a CDR3 of 15 amino acids. Of the read, only the CDR3 DNA is kept; its 45 bases are in frame from base 1. CDR1 and CDR2 were assigned from the germline V gene as MNHEY and SVGAGI. V and J are truncated by 6 bases and 5 bases respectively, leaving an intervening sequence of 18 bases. The data belong to a study of T cell responses to AZD1222 COVID-19 vaccine (dated by TCRdb to the early 2020s). Regarding the study in general: A total of about 230 trial participants underwent TCR sequencing, of whom about 210 received two doses of AZD1222 and about 25 received two doses of the MenACWY control vaccine. Trial participants were enrolled into age subgroups of 18-55, 56-69 and 70-plus years, which contained around 150, 29 and 61 TCR-sequenced participants, respectively.

The CDR3 regions of human TCRbeta chains were analyzed by immunosequencing. The original pipeline was this. TCRs in the repertoires were matched against a reference library of SARS-CoV-2-specific TCRs that had been generated with the MIRA antigen-specificity platform. Breadth was defined as the fraction of unique TCRs that were SARS-CoV-2-associated, and depth was defined as the fraction of total T cells that were SARS-CoV-2-associated. Using the MIRA data, each spike-specific TCR was mapped to the spike region that the TCR reacts to and placed in a CD4 or CD8 class. Log10-transformed breadth and depth values were compared by one-way ANOVA with Sidak's multiple comparisons tests. TCRdb carries this immuneACCESS record with in-frame sequences only. Its versions omit some clonotypes, under half of them owing to an unresolved V gene in the studies checked, with the rest unexplained. The V and J calls and clone size were taken over from that table, and D and trimming were inferred from the DNA. This sample has under 200,000 clones in its table, and around 94% of those were observed once. The ten largest clones capture 3.6% of the sample.

Summary of the overall study and its limitations: Only a handful of AZD1222 recipients were SARS-CoV-2 seropositive at baseline, limiting conclusions about previously exposed vaccinees. The whole spike protein was spanned by vaccine-associated CD4 TCRs, and dominant responses were seen in regions 160-218 and 743-854. A significant rise in spike-specific TCR breadth and depth was observed after two AZD1222 doses relative to day 0 and relative to MenACWY recipients. Participants were mostly white British, with more females than males. The authors suggested clonal diversity may have been underestimated. Reportedly, close to half of the unique spike-specific TCRs recognized epitopes lying outside the regions that are mutated in the B.1.351 and B.1.1.7 variants. Because no day 14 peak-response samples were available, the repertoires could be characterized only after the peak T cell response. The 56-69-year group was small, and its depth increase did not reach significance, likely because of low power.

The time point label on this specimen signifies: about 28 days (+/-7) after the second vaccine dose. The treatment or condition label on this specimen signifies: meningococcal conjugate vaccine given as trial control. Vaccinee samples came from UK trials COV001 and COV002, including a single-blind randomized controlled phase 2/3 trial of AZD1222 (ChAdOx1 nCoV-19) in healthy adults. For TCRbeta chain sequencing, PBMC samples from trial participants were taken at day 0 and at day 28 after the second dose. This clonotype originated in an adult who received the MenACWY meningococcal vaccine as a control. This specimen consisted of peripheral blood, obtained 28 days after the second dose of the MenACWY control vaccine. Recombination connected TRBV6-5 to TRBJ2-3; TRBD2 is perhaps the D gene, given 5 matching bases. DNA sequence: TGTGCCAGCAGACCCAGTCCCCCCCGGGGAGATACGCAGTATTTT. Its protein is CASRPSPPRGDTQYF.